This TCR beta chain stems from a study of shared clonotypes between healthy human individuals. Every contributor of samples was a Caucasian grown-up residing in Nashville, Tennessee. Splitting of CD4+ cells produced CD45RA+ naive and CD45RA-negative memory subsets. The CDR3 covers 16 residues. Germline V CDR1 and CDR2: LNHDA, SQIVND (reference sequence). V was cut by 7 bases and J by 3 bases, with 19 bases left in between. Each sorted subset replicate got 200 ng genomic DNA, 30,000 or so genomes. TCRdb's table, derived via immunoSEQ multiplex PCR, lists solely in-frame clones and lacks some. The profile shows around 1.6 million clones, 95% to 99% of them singletons.

The chain joins TRBV19 to TRBJ1-5, with a weak D call TRBD1 (6 bases). The sequencing sample was made of naive CD4+ T cells sorted from blood. The sample's subset: CD45RA+ positively selected. The TCR originated in a man aged 25-40 years in good health. The CDR3 loop is CASTSRIGGNNQPQHF. CDR3 nucleotide sequence: TGTGCCAGTACCTCAAGAATAGGGGGTAACAATCAGCCCCAGCATTTT.